A single sample gave rise to the 2 T cell receptor beta chains below, sequenced in a study of monozygotic twins with inflammatory bowel disease. From its re-call of the 5' RACE reads, TCRdb lists each CDR3 protein once, without DNA. In total, the table holds about 350,000 distinct CDR3 sequences. Sequences were obtained from blood. These receptors were taken from a human donor with ulcerative colitis or Crohn's disease, or a healthy co-twin of an affected twin (not recorded which).

V is TRBV7-2 and J is TRBJ2-1; TCRdb's D call, TRBD2, is unchecked because there is no DNA. Germline V CDR1 and CDR2: SGHTA, FQGNSA. The CDR3 is made up of 16 amino acids. CDR3 loop: CASSWGPGLVDPGQFF.

The chain couples TRBV20-1 to TRBJ2-5; the D call from TCRdb, TRBD2, cannot be confirmed without DNA. The CDR3 is 12 amino acids. Germline loops: CDR1 DFQATT, CDR2 SNEGSKA (reference sequence). The CDR3 is CSAPVEGVTQYF.